This TCR beta chain was recovered during a study of cytomegalovirus exposure and HLA in healthy donors (dated 2017 in TCRdb). For context, the study as a whole: According to an earlier analysis of around 600 of the donors, about 180 million T cells yielded 117 million unique TCR beta sequences and approximately 300 Gb of sequence data. An early release that covered more than 550 HLA-typed donors contained about 300 gigabases of sequencing data and some 87 million unique TCR sequences. The genetic ancestry cluster associated with self-reported Caucasian donors included approximately 85% of the roughly 380 genotyped donors. The study was designed to test whether signatures of past pathogen exposure could be identified by cataloging public T cell receptors. Using immunosequencing, the study profiled T cell repertoires from about 610 subjects and related those repertoires to cytomegalovirus serostatus. Along with the approximately 700-subject first cohort, a separate validation cohort of over a hundred different subjects was used. To predict cytomegalovirus infection status, the study combined high-throughput TCR immunosequencing, statistical association of individual TCRs with disease status, and machine learning. To study patterns of TCR occurrence, a later analysis re-analyzed previously published TCR beta repertoires from more than 550 donors and added high-resolution HLA genotyping. Rather than drawing on any new phenotypic data, the later analysis identified candidate immune exposures from TCR beta sequences and the way those sequences occurred across donors. In an earlier analysis of over 550 of the donors, high-throughput TCR beta sequencing was used to judge whether each TCR beta V gene segment behaved as functional or pseudogenic. Alongside the repertoire data, information on donor age, sex, ethnicity and CMV serostatus was compiled. Genome-wide SNP genotypes for about 65% of the 666 donors were used in a later genetic analysis, which treated that subset as a discovery cohort. Every repertoire in the discovery cohort had been generated on one and the same sequencing platform. HLA typing covered class I and class II loci at four-digit resolution. The number of donors typed differed by locus, with 629-630 for A, B, C, DRB1 and DQB1, over 500 for DQA1, 600 to 610 for DPA1, and roughly 450 for DPB1. Roughly five DR-DQ haplotypes were treated as single units for association and clustering because of strong linkage in the cohort. Among some 410 genotyped donors of the cohort, an average of around 250,000 unique TCR beta nucleotide sequences was sequenced per donor, of which 15% to 20% were non-productive.

The paper's findings and limits, for the study overall: In a later analysis, the rate of TCR association differed among HLA loci, with DRB1 alleles having the most associated TCRs and HLA-C alleles having the fewest. A few of the identified cytomegalovirus-associated TCR beta chains were confirmed in vitro to be specific for cytomegalovirus antigens. The only immune exposure information available for the cohort was CMV serostatus. Linkage disequilibrium might explain the correlated functional status among segregating V segments, but an unknown experimental factor could not be ruled out. In a later analysis, HLA-associated TCR beta chains showed more clonal expansion and lower generation probabilities than non-associated chains that were equally common. A group of highly shared sequence variants was considered likely to be a technical artifact of the sequencing pipeline. In a later genetic analysis, fewer N-insertions in productive TCRs were reported among donors in an Asian-associated ancestry cluster than the approximately 670-donor mean. In this cohort, only TCR beta chains were sequenced, and detectable features were limited by the absence of alpha or paired-chain data. Some IMGT-functional V segments, including TRBV6-2 and TRBV6-3, could not be told apart with the 87-base-pair reads, so those segments were excluded. The study listed 164 TCR beta chains as associated with cytomegalovirus. The classifier was reported to diagnose cytomegalovirus status with high specificity and sensitivity in both the original cohort and the validation cohort. An earlier analysis of 450 to 750 of the donors showed that most TCR beta V segments appeared in productive rearrangements either about 90% or about 30% of the time, which broadly matched IMGT annotations. A later analysis reported that several top co-occurrence clusters appeared linked to parvovirus B19, influenza, CMV and Epstein-Barr virus. Because some donors lacked HLA typing at each locus, the association tests relied only on the typed subset. The presence/absence analyses assumed that sequencing depth was roughly uniform across donors, and that assumption may not be true. Across donors, most TCR sequences were observed very rarely, whereas some public TCRs were present in many individuals. According to the authors, the approach could potentially be generalized to other disease states and immunological phenotypes. According to a later analysis, most CMV-associated TCR beta chains appeared to be HLA-restricted, and the HLA associations seemed to be driven largely by CMV exposure. Strong co-occurrence of HLA alleles, especially DR and DQ, made assigning TCR associations to individual alleles difficult. V-gene and J-gene trimming of TCR beta chains was associated with a missense DCLRE1C variant in a later genetic analysis, and the association was replicated in an independent cohort. Over 15 rarely observed V segments, including chromosome 9 orphons, were excluded from the earlier analysis of just under 600 of the donors because counts were too low. Specific HLA alleles were associated with 16,951 TCR beta sequences at a false discovery rate of 0.05 in a later analysis. A further reported finding was that TCR beta sequences accurately predicted the HLA-A and HLA-B alleles for most subjects in the first cohort.

Libraries were built with the immunoSEQ multiplex PCR assay. For the multiplex PCR, a mixture combining 60 forward primers for TCR Vbeta segments and 13 reverse primers for TCR Jbeta segments was used. The CDR3 region of rearranged TCR beta genes was amplified from genomic DNA by a multiplex PCR assay. The Illumina HiSeq System was used to sequence the amplified TCR beta libraries as 87-base-pair reads. The original pipeline was this. A later analysis counted tens of millions of unique TCR beta chains across the 700 or so repertoires, and some 11 million of these chains were shared by at least two donors. Raw reads were error-corrected and collapsed into unique sequences with a nearest-neighbor algorithm that merged closely related sequences to remove PCR and sequencing errors. Alignment of CDR3 sequences to IMGT reference sequences was used to assign V, D and J gene segments. For a sequence to be retained, a match of at least six nucleotides to both a V gene segment and a J gene segment was required. A rearrangement counted as productive if the CDR3 had no stop codons and remained in frame with V and J, and every other rearrangement counted as non-productive. Following IMGT convention, CDR3 was defined as the stretch from the second conserved V-encoded cysteine up to the conserved J-encoded phenylalanine. The earlier analysis of roughly 590 of the donors excluded any sequence lacking an unambiguous match to a single V gene segment. An earlier analysis of 500 to 600 of the donors classified V segments as functional when productive rearrangements were above 56.7% and as segregating when the standard deviation between donors was above 5%. A statistical classification framework was built for diagnosing cytomegalovirus status from the catalog of TCR beta chain sequences. In a later analysis, V and J genes were assigned by comparing TCR nucleotide sequences against IMGT/GENE-DB human TR gene sequences. Using the TCRdist pipeline, a later analysis assigned CDR3 sequences along with most-parsimonious VDJ recombination scenarios. In a later analysis, each TCR beta chain was defined by its CDR3 amino acid sequence together with its V-gene family, and reads lacking a unique V-gene family were excluded. As a way to deal with suspected cross-contamination and a sequencing artifact, a later analysis dropped approximately 570 nucleotide sequences that were highly shared and had low generation probability. For each public chain, a later analysis derived a clonal expansion index from normalized ranks of inferred template counts within each repertoire. Generation probabilities in a later analysis came from a VDJ recombination model fitted to out-of-frame rearrangements, and those results were checked against IGoR. In a later analysis, hypergeometric tests were used to score TCR-TCR, TCR-HLA and TCR-CMV co-occurrence, with a repertoire-size bias correction applied to TCR pairs. In a later analysis, false discovery rates were estimated by permuting HLA or CMV assignments 20 times. In a later analysis, co-occurring TCRs were grouped with DBSCAN, and TCRdist sequence similarity was added when clustering was performed within HLA-allele-positive subsets. For co-occurrence clustering, repertoires with fewer than 30,000 or more than 120,000 public chains were excluded, along with four to six repertoires with anomalous nucleotide sharing. TCRdb provides this immuneACCESS table in a form limited to in-frame rearrangements. Some clones are lacking; in checked studies, under half of them reflect an unresolved V gene, and why the rest are absent is not known. V, J and clone size are taken as reported in that table, and D and trimming were inferred from the DNA itself. The sample table includes tens of thousands of clones. Approximately 1% of the sample lies in the top ten.

Comments on this clone: Its specific antigen is unknown.

Counted from cysteine to phenylalanine, this CDR3 has 18 amino acids. The CDR3 DNA has 54 bases and is translated from base 1. Cut back by 3 bases and 5 bases, the V and J ends lie 23 bases apart. CDR1 and CDR2, looked up from the germline V gene, are SGHDT and YYEEEE. The cohort consisted of some 670 healthy bone marrow donors. At the time of sampling, all cohort members were nominally healthy, though unrecorded immune exposures were likely present. The donor was CMV seronegative and was included in the group of about 350 seronegative cohort members. A peripheral blood sample was collected from each donor, and TCR beta sequencing was performed on peripheral blood mononuclear cells. The Qiagen DNeasy Blood Extraction Kit was used to extract genomic DNA from the blood cell samples.

The chain employs TRBV5-6 and TRBJ1-4; the D gene is possibly TRBD1, with 6 bases matching. Sequencing was done on a sample of PBMCs. This clonotype originated in a woman in her 30s in good health and CMV-seronegative. The CDR3 region reads CASSSRSRGARGNEKLFF. The sequenced DNA: TGTGCCAGCAGCTCGAGGAGCAGGGGAGCGAGGGGCAATGAAAAACTGTTTTTT.